This TCR beta chain came from a study of T cell repertoires in cytomegalovirus infection. Background on the study: Indicated by public TCR beta signatures were CMV infection and matching HLA type. Whole-study results and caveats: Individuals carrying CMV plus the relevant HLA were identified by cumulative frequency of public TCR beta families.

V lost 5 bases and J lost 1; bases outside the gene matches: 1. The CDR3 contains 16 residues. Looked up from germline, CDR1 is MNHNS and CDR2 is SASEGT. There are many counts of this clonotype. Its target is unknown. TCRdb used MiXCR to reprocess the reads, holding one entry per CDR3 protein. The sample consists of 210,000 or so distinct CDR3 sequences, 6% to 8% of them appearing once. The sample consisted of PBMCs. This receptor was identified in a human donor in good health (CMV status not recorded). Some clones in this sample may be carry-over from other donors' samples. The chain joins TRBV6-1 to TRBJ2-2; 13 bases fit TRBD2. Here the CDR3 reads CASSWTSGGNTGELFF. The CDR3 coding sequence is TGTGCCAGCAGTTGGACTAGCGGGGGGAACACCGGGGAGCTGTTTTTT.